Below are 9 T cell receptor beta chains sequenced from a single sample in a study of human T cells and chemical hapten exposure. Stated time point: pre-sensitization, week 0. The treatment was: therapeutic diphenylcyclopropenone sensitization with weekly scalp DPC. A single record per CDR3 protein comes from TCRdb applying MiXCR to the RACE reads. The sample has about 260,000 distinct CDR3 sequences, about 8.6% seen once. This material consisted of whole blood, taken in connection with sensitization to the hapten diphenylcyclopropenone (DPC). The receptors come from a woman aged 35 to 49 with alopecia areata. Some clones in this sample may be carry-over from other donors' samples.

This clonotype was counted only a few times. The rearrangement uses TRBV14 and TRBJ1-2; the D is unclear. Trimming cost V 3 bases and J 2 bases, with 13 bases left between them. The CDR3 has 15 residues. Looked up from germline, CDR1 is SGHDN and CDR2 is FVKESK. CDR3 coding DNA: TGTGCCAGCAGCCAGGATAGGACGGTAAACTATGGCTACACCTTC. It is translated as CASSQDRTVNYGYTF.

This clonotype occurred a few times. The chain employs TRBV12-3 or TRBV12-4 and TRBJ2-1; weak D call: TRBD1 (5 bases). The CDR3 extends over 12 amino acids. Trimming took off 7 bases at V and 6 bases at J, with 10 bases between the two ends. This CDR3 reads CASNSQGNEQFF. As DNA, the CDR3 is TGTGCCAGCAATTCCCAGGGCAATGAGCAGTTCTTC.

This clonotype showed up just a few times. The rearrangement joins TRBV20-1 to TRBJ1-4; D is possibly TRBD1 (6 bases). The CDR3 runs 15 residues. V lost 0 bases, J lost 6 bases, and 14 bases lay in between. CDR1 is DFQATT, CDR2 SNEGSKA, per germline (reference sequence). The chain's CDR3 is CSARDSGGADEKLFF. The CDR3 nucleotides read TGCAGTGCTAGAGATAGCGGGGGCGCAGATGAAAAACTGTTTTTT.

This clonotype was detected only a few times. The chain employs TRBV4-3 and TRBJ1-6, with a tentative D call TRBD1 (5 bases). Germline V gene lookup returns CDR1 LGHNA and CDR2 YSLEER. The ends were cut back, 5 bases at V and 7 bases at J, with 15 bases in the middle. CDR3 length equals 15 residues. The CDR3 protein is CASSEPERGNSPLHF. The CDR3 DNA is TGCGCCAGCAGCGAACCCGAGAGGGGAAATTCACCCCTCCACTTT.

Only a few counts were recorded for this clonotype. The chain combines TRBV20-1 with TRBJ2-1; 11 bases agree with TRBD2. The junction had 11 bases not matched to a gene; V was cut back by 7 bases and J by 6 bases. The germline gives CDR1 DFQATT, CDR2 SNEGSKA (reference sequence). The CDR3 runs to 15 residues. CDR3: CSVPNLAGGANEQFF. The CDR3 DNA follows: TGCAGTGTCCCCAATCTAGCGGGAGGTGCCAATGAGCAGTTCTTC.

This clonotype has a handful of counts. V is TRBV6-1 and J is TRBJ1-1, with TRBD1 matching over 10 bases. V lost 4 bases and J lost 5; bases outside the gene matches: 4. Germline values: CDR1 MNHNS, CDR2 SASEGT. The CDR3 covers 14 residues. CDR3 nucleotides: TGTGCCAGCAGTGGGGACAGGGGCAGGACTGAAGCTTTCTTT. Residues: CASSGDRGRTEAFF.

In its sample, this clonotype was seen a few times. The rearrangement uses TRBV27 and TRBJ2-7, with 7 bases fitting TRBD1. With 6 bases clipped from V and 3 bases from J, the junction kept 8 bases outside the gene matches. Looked up from germline, CDR1 is MNHEY and CDR2 is SMNVEV (reference sequence). CDR3 size: 14 residues. The CDR3 region is CASRLGDSFYEQYF. CDR3 nucleotides: TGTGCCAGCAGGCTTGGGGACAGTTTCTACGAGCAGTACTTC.

This clonotype came up a few times. J is TRBJ2-1 and V is TRBV4-1, with D hard to call. Deletions cut 0 bases from V and 4 bases from J, with 4 bases between. Germline V gene data show CDR1 as MGHRA and CDR2 as YSYEKL. The length of the CDR3 is 13 residues. In nucleotides, the CDR3 is TGCGCCAGCAGCCAAGACCATTACAATGAGCAGTTCTTC. This translates into CASSQDHYNEQFF.

This clonotype has more than one count but fewer than ten. CDR3 protein: CASSDGGYTF. As DNA, the CDR3 is TGTGCCAGCAGCGACGGCGGCTACACCTTC. The V gene is TRBV7-9, the J gene TRBJ1-2; D unresolved. CDR3 size: 10 residues. The germline V gene encodes CDR1 SEHNR and CDR2 FQNEAQ (reference sequence). V dropped 5 bases and J dropped 8 bases, with 6 bases sitting between them. The entire variable domain, with the rest obtained from reference TRBV7-9 and TRBJ1-2, is as follows: DTGVSQNPRHKITKRGQNVTFRCDPISEHNRLYWYRQTLGQGPEFLTYFQNEAQLEKSRLLSDRFSAERPKGSFSTLEIQRTEQGDSAMYLCASSDGGYTFGSGTRLTVV.